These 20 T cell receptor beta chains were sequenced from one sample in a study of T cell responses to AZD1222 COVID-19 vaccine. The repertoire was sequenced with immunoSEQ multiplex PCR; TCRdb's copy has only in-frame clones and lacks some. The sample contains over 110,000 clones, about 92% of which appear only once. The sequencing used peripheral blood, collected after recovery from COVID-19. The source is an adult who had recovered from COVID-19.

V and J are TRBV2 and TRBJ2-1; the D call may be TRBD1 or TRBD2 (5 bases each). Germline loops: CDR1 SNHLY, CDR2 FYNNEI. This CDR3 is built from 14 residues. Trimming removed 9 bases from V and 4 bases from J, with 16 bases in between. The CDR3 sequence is CASRRRTTYNEQFF. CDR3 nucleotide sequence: TGTGCCAGTAGGAGGCGGACAACGTACAATGAGCAGTTCTTC. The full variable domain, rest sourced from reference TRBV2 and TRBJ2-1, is EPEVTQTPSHQVTQMGQEVILRCVPISNHLYFYWYRQILGQKVEFLVSFYNNEISEKSEIFDDQFSVERPDGSNFTLKIRSTKLEDSAMYFCASRRRTTYNEQFFGPGTRLTVL.

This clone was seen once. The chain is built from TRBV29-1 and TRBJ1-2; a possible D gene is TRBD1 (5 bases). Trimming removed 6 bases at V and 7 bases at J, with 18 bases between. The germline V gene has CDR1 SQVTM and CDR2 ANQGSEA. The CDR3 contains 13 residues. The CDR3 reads CSVLPTGSSGYTF. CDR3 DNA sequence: TGCAGCGTCCTACCCACAGGTTCTAGTGGCTACACCTTC.

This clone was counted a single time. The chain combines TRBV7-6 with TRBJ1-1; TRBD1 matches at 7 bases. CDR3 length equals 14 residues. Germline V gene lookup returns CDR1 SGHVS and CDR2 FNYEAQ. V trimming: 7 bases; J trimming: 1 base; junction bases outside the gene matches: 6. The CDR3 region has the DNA TGTGCCAGCACCGAAGGACAGGAGAACACTGAAGCTTTCTTT. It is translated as CASTEGQENTEAFF.

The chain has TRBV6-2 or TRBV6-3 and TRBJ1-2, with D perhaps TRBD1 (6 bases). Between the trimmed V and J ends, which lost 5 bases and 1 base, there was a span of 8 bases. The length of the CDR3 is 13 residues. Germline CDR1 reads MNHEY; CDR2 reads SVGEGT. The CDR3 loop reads CASSPGDNYGYTF. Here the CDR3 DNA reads TGTGCCAGCAGTCCAGGGGATAACTATGGCTACACCTTC.

The DNA for the CDR3 is TGCAGCGTTGTAGCGGGCAGCTCTGGAAACACCATATATTTT. It yields the protein CSVVAGSSGNTIYF. The chain recombines TRBV29-1 with TRBJ1-3; D gene ambiguous. Germline V gene lookup returns CDR1 SQVTM and CDR2 ANQGSEA. V was pared by 4 bases and J by 0 bases, with 10 bases between. The CDR3 covers 14 residues.

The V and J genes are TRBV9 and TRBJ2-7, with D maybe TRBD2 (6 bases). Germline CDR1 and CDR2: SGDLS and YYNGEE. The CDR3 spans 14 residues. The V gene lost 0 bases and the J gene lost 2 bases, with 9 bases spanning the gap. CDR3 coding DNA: TGTGCCAGCAGCGTAGACGGGAGCGCCTACGAGCAGTACTTC. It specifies CASSVDGSAYEQYF.

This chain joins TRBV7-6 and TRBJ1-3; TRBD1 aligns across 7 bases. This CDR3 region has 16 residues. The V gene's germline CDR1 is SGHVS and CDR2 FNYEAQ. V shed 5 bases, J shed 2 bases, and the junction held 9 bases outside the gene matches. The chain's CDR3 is CASSPTDRAPGNTIYF. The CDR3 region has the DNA TGTGCCAGCAGCCCGACAGACAGGGCCCCTGGAAACACCATATATTTT.

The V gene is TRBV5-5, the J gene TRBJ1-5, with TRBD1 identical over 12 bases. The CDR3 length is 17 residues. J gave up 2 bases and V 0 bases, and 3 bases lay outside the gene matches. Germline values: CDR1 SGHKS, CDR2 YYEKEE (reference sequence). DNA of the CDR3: TGTGCCAGCAGCTTGGAAGGGACAGGGGGCGGCAATCAGCCCCAGCATTTT. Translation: CASSLEGTGGGNQPQHF.

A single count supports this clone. DNA for the CDR3: TGTGCCAGCAGTCCGGACAGGGTTTATTCACCCCTCCACTTT. It specifies CASSPDRVYSPLHF. The J gene is TRBJ1-6, the V gene TRBV6-5; TRBD1 agrees at 8 bases. The CDR3 totals 14 residues. Germline CDR1 is MNHEY and CDR2 is SVGAGI. Trimming removed 5 bases from V and 8 bases from J; junction bases left unmatched: 5.

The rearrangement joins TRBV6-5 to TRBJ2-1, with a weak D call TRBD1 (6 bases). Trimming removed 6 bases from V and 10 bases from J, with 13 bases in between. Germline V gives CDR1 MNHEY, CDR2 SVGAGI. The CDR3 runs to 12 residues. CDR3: CASSPQGLEQFF. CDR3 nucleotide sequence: TGTGCCAGCAGCCCACAGGGCTTGGAGCAGTTCTTC.

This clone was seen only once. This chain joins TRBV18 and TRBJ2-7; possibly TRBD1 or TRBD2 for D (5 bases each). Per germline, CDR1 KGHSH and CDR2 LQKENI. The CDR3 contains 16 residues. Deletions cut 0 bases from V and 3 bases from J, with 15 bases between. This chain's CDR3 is CASSPPVPGRVYEQYF. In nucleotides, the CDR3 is TGTGCCAGCTCACCACCTGTCCCAGGGAGAGTCTACGAGCAGTACTTC.

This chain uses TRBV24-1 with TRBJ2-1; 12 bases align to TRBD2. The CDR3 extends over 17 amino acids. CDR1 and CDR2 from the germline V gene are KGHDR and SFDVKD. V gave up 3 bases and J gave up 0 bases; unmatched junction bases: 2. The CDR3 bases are TGTGCCACCAGTGATAGACTAGCGGGAGCCTCCTACAATGAGCAGTTCTTC. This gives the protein CATSDRLAGASYNEQFF.

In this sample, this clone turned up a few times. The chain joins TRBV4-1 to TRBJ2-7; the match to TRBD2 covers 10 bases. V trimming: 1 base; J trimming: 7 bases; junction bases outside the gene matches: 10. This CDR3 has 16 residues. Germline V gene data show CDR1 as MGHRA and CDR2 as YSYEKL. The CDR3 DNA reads TGCGCCAGCAGCCAAGCCACAAGCGGGAGGGCTGGGGAGCAGTACTTC. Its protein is CASSQATSGRAGEQYF.

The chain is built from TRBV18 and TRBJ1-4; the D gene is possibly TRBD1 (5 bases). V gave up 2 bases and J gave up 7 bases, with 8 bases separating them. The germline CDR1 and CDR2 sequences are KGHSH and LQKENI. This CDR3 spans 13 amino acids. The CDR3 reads CASSPGTFEKLFF. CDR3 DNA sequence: TGTGCCAGCTCACCAGGGACGTTTGAAAAACTGTTTTTT.

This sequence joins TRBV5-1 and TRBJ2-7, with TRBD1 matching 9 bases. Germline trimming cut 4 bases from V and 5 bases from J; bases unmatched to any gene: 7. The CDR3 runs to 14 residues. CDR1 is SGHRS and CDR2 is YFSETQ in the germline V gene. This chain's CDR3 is CASSPGQGNNEQYF. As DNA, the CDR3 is TGCGCCAGCAGCCCAGGACAGGGGAATAACGAGCAGTACTTC.

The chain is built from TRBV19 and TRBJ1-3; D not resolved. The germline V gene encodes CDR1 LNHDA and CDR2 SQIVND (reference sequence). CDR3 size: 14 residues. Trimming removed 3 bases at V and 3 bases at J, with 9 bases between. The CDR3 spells CASSIGHSGNTIYF. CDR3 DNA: TGTGCCAGTAGTATTGGGCATAGTGGAAACACCATATATTTT.

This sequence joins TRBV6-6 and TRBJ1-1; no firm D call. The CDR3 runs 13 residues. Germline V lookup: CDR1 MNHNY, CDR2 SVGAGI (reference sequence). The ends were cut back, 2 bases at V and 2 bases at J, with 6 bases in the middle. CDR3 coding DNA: TGTGCCAGCAGTTACCCAGGTAACACTGAAGCTTTCTTT. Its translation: CASSYPGNTEAFF.

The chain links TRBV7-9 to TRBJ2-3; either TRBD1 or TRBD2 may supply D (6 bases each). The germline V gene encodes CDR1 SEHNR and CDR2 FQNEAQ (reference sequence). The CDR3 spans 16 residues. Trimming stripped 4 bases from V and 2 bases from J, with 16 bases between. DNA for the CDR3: TGTGCCAGCAGCTCGGATGGGGGGCTAAACACAGATACGCAGTATTTT. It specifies CASSSDGGLNTDTQYF.

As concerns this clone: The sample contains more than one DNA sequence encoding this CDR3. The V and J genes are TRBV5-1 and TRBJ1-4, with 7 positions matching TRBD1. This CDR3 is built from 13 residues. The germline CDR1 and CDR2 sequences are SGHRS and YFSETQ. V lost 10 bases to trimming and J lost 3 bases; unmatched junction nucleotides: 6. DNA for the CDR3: TGCGCCTCCCGGGACAGACCTAATGAAAAACTGTTTTTT. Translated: CASRDRPNEKLFF.

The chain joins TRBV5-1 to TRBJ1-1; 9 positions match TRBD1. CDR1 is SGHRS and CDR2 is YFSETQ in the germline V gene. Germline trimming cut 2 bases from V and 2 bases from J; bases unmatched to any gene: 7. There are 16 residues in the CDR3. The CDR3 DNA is TGCGCCAGCAGCTTAGGGACAGGGCTCTCTAACACTGAAGCTTTCTTT. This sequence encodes CASSLGTGLSNTEAFF.